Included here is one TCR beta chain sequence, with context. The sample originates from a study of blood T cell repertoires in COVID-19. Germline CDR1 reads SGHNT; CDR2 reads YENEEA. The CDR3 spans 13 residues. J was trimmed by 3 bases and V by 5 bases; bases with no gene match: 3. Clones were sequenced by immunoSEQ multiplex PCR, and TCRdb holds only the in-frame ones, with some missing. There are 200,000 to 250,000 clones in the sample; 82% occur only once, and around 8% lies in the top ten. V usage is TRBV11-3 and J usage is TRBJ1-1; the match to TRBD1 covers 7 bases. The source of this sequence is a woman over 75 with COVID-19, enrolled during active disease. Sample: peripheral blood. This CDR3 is CASSLGTDTEAFF. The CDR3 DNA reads TGTGCCAGCAGCCTGGGGACAGACACTGAAGCTTTCTTT.